The clone carrying this T cell receptor (beta chain) showed up just a few times. Its cognate antigen is unknown. Both iRepertoire HTBI primers and Arm-PCR of CDR3 regions were used to build the TCR beta libraries. Each CDR3 protein is one row after TCRdb ran MiXCR on the multiplex PCR reads. This sample yields some 450,000 distinct CDR3 sequences, of which around 15% are seen a single time; approximately 11% belongs to the top ten. This entry belongs to a study of regulatory T cells in long-lasting Graves disease. General study points: Accuracy might have suffered from few samples.

Regarding time point: newly diagnosed GD, antithyroid drugs for less than 3 months. RNA from PBMCs was the source of the TCR library. The V and J ends lost 0 bases and 1 base respectively, with 11 bases between them. The CDR3 totals 15 residues. Germline CDR1 SGDLS, CDR2 YYNGEE. The same sample was also used in a study of T cells in Graves' hyperthyroidism and ophthalmopathy. That report notes: It was considered stable Graves' hyperthyroidism when ophthalmopathy did not progress within 18 months. The HTBI set primed first-round TCR CDR3 RT-PCR. Researchers report that a 13 V-J model separated ophthalmopathy from stable hyperthyroidism.

The clonotype comes from a woman in her 30s with Graves disease. This specimen was peripheral blood mononuclear cells (PBMCs), taken at new diagnosis, from a patient treated with antithyroid drugs. The chain couples TRBV9 to TRBJ2-7; D gene unclear. CDR3 nucleotides: TGTGCCAGCAGCGTAGGGTCGTCTTTTTCCTACGAGCAGTACTTC. Amino acids: CASSVGSSFSYEQYF.